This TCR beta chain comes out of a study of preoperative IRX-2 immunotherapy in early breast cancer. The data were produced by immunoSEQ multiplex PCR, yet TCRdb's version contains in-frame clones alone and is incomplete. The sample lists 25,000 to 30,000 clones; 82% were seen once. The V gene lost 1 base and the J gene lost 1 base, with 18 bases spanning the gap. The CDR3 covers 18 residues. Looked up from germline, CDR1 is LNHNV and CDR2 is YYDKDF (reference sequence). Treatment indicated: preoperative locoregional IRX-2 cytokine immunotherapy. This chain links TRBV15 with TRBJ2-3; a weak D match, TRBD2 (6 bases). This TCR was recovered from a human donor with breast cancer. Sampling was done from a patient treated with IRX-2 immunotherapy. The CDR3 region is CATSRGRLVTLGTDTQYF. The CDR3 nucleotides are TGTGCCACCAGCAGAGGGCGACTAGTGACGTTGGGCACAGATACGCAGTATTTT. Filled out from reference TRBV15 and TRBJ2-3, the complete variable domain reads DAMVIQNPRYQVTQFGKPVTLSCSQTLNHNVMYWYQQKSSQAPKLLFHYYDKDFNNEADTPDNFQSRRPNTSFCFLDIRSPGLGDTAMYLCATSRGRLVTLGTDTQYFGPGTRLTVL.